The 8 T cell receptor beta chains in this list originate from one sample, sequenced in a study of blood T cells in healthy people across ages. Primers used in a second PCR of roughly 6 to 12 cycles were a sample-barcoded 5' primer and a J-beta primer mix. A single record per CDR3 protein comes from TCRdb applying MiXCR to the 5' RACE reads. The sample lists around 1.1 million distinct CDR3 sequences, 35% to 45% occurring once. The sample consisted of blood. The receptors were gathered from a man between 18 and 35 years old in good health.

This clonotype was counted a single time. CDR3 region: CAISSFAGDQPQHF. CDR3 nucleotide sequence: TGTGCCATCAGCTCCTTTGCGGGGGATCAGCCCCAGCATTTT. The rearrangement uses TRBV10-3 and TRBJ1-5, with a possible D match to TRBD1 (5 bases). Germline V gene data show CDR1 as ENHRY and CDR2 as SYGVKD. The CDR3 totals 14 residues. The germline V and J ends were trimmed by 6 bases and 5 bases, with 14 bases remaining between them.

This rearrangement joins TRBV4-3 to TRBJ2-3, with TRBD2 identical over 7 bases. CDR1 is LGHNA and CDR2 is YSLEER in the germline V gene. V was pared by 0 bases and J by 3 bases, with 6 bases of the junction left unmatched. This CDR3 is built from 16 residues. The CDR3: CASSQDFTGGTDTQYF. CDR3 bases: TGCGCCAGCAGCCAAGATTTTACCGGGGGGACAGATACGCAGTATTTT.

The chain couples TRBV6-2 or TRBV6-3 to TRBJ2-1; 8 bases agree with TRBD2. The germline CDR1 and CDR2 sequences are MNHEY and SVGEGT. This CDR3 is built from 20 residues. V was pared by 1 base and J by 8 bases, with 22 bases of the junction left unmatched. CDR3 nucleotide sequence: TGTGCCAGCAGTTACTTCTCCGGGACTAGTTCAGCCCGGAGCCGTTATGAGCAGTTCTTC. Translated, it gives CASSYFSGTSSARSRYEQFF.

This chain links TRBV7-2 with TRBJ2-3; TRBD1 matches 8 bases. V lost 4 bases to trimming and J lost 2 bases; unmatched junction nucleotides: 11. The germline V gene has CDR1 SGHTA and CDR2 FQGNSA. The CDR3 extends over 17 amino acids. DNA of the CDR3: TGTGCCAGCAGCTCCCGCCCTGCGGGACAGGTCACAGATACGCAGTATTTT. Its protein is CASSSRPAGQVTDTQYF.

The table lists this clonotype with a few counts. The genes are TRBV4-3 and TRBJ1-1; no firm D call. Trimming left V 0 bases short and J 2 bases short, with 7 bases between. Germline V gene data show CDR1 as LGHNA and CDR2 as YSLEER. CDR3 length: 14 amino acids. The CDR3 sequence is CASSQDQPNTEAFF. CDR3 bases: TGCGCCAGCAGCCAAGATCAACCTAACACTGAAGCTTTCTTT.

The V gene is TRBV30, the J gene TRBJ1-1, with a weak D call TRBD1 (6 bases). Deletions cut 3 bases from V and 2 bases from J, with 13 bases between. This CDR3 contains 14 residues. The germline V gene has CDR1 GTSNPN and CDR2 SVGIG (reference sequence). The chain's CDR3 is CAWSLAGDNTEAFF. Written as DNA, the CDR3 is TGTGCCTGGAGCTTGGCAGGGGACAACACTGAAGCTTTCTTT.

As for this clonotype: This may arise from a read error, as a much more abundant clone is one base away. The chain uses TRBV6-5 and TRBJ2-1; the D call may be TRBD1 or TRBD2 (5 bases each). The J call may not be correct, given that the DNA end is closer to TRBJ2-7. From germline, CDR1 is MNHEY and CDR2 SVGAGI. The CDR3 consists of 13 residues. CDR3 sequence (DNA): TGTGCCAGCAAAGGGGAGTCCTACAATGAGCAGTACTTC. Its protein product is CASKGESYNEQYF.

In the case of this clonotype: Just one base apart from a much larger clone, this may be a read error. This chain links TRBV9 with TRBJ1-2; unclear D gene. The CDR3 has 15 residues. Looked up from germline, CDR1 is SGDLS and CDR2 is YYNGEE. The CDR3 bases are TGTGCCAGCAGCGTAGCTGGCGGAGCTAACCATGGCTACACCTTC. Its translation: CASSVAGGANHGYTF. The variable domain in full, completed from reference TRBV9 and TRBJ1-2, reads DSGVTQTPKHLITATGQRVTLRCSPRSGDLSVYWYQQSLDQGLQFLIQYYNGEERAKGNILERFSAQQFPDLHSELNLSSLELGDSALYFCASSVAGGANHGYTFGSGTRLTVV.